This TCR beta chain was recorded in a study of T cells in Graves' hyperthyroidism and ophthalmopathy. In the case of this clonotype: The antigen is undetermined.

CDR3 size: 15 residues. CDR1 SNHLY and CDR2 FYNNEI come from the germline V gene. With V trimmed by 6 bases and J by 3 bases, 7 bases remained unmatched. Study conclusions and caveats: The model made its ophthalmopathy prediction, and onset followed a median approximately 6 months later.

TCR beta CDR3 region amplification was performed from RNA transcripts. The TCR CDR3 was amplified in a first-round RT-PCR using the HTBI primer set. MiXCR, applied by TCRdb to the multiplex PCR reads, yields one record per CDR3 protein. The sample records some 300,000 distinct CDR3 sequences, 10% to 15% being singletons. Patients were excluded for uncontrolled infection, other autoimmune disease, pregnancy or lactation. Orbital computed tomography and thyroid ultrasound, together with serum TRAb and thyroxine and clinical symptoms, were used for diagnoses. Initially, at the first diagnosis of hyperthyroidism and before any ophthalmopathy symptoms, blood was sampled.

The V gene is TRBV2, the J gene TRBJ1-2; 10 nucleotides agree with TRBD1. Input material: blood. The receptor's source is a woman under 40 with Graves' hyperthyroidism that later progressed to Graves' ophthalmopathy. The CDR3 region is CASRQTGGADYGYTF. DNA of the CDR3: TGTGCCAGCAGACAGACAGGGGGCGCGGACTATGGCTACACCTTC.